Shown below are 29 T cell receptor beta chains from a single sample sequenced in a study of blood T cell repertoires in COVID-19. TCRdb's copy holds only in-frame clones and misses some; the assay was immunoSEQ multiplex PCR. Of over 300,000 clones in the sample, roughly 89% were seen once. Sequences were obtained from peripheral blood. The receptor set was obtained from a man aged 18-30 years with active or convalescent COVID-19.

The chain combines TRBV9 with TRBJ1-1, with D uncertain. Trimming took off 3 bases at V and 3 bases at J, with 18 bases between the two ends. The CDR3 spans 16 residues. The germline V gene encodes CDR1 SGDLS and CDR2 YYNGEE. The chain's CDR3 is CASSATPQLADTEAFF. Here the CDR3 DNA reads TGTGCCAGCAGCGCTACTCCACAGTTGGCAGACACTGAAGCTTTCTTT.

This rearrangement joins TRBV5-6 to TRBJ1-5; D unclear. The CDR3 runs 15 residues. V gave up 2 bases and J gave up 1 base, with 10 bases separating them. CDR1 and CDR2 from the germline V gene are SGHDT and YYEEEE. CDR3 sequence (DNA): TGTGCCAGCAGCTTCCAGGCGCGAAGCAATCAGCCCCAGCATTTT. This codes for CASSFQARSNQPQHF.

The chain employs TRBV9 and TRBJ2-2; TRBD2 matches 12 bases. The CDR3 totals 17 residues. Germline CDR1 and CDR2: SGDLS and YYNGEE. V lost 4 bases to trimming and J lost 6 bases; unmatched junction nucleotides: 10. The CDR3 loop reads CASSPRTSGNFAGELFF. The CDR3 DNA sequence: TGTGCCAGCAGCCCACGGACTAGCGGGAATTTCGCCGGGGAGCTGTTTTTT.

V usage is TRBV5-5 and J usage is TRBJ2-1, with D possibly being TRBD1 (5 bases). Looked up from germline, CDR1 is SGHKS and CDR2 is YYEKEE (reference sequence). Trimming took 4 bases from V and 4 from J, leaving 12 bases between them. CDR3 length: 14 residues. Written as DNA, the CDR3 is TGTGCCAGCAGCAAGGACACGCTGTACAATGAGCAGTTCTTC. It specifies CASSKDTLYNEQFF.

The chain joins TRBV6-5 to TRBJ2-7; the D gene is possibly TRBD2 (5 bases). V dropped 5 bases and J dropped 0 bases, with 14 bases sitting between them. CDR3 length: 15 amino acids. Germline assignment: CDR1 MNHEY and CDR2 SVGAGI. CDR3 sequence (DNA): TGTGCCAGCAGTCCGCTTGTGGCGGGCTCCTACGAGCAGTACTTC. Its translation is CASSPLVAGSYEQYF.

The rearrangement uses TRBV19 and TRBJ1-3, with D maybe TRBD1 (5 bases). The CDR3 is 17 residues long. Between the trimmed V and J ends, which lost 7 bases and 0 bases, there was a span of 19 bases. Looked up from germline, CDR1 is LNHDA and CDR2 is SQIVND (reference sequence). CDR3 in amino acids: CASNQGTYLHSGNTIYF. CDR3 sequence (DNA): TGTGCCAGTAATCAGGGAACCTACCTTCACTCTGGAAACACCATATATTTT. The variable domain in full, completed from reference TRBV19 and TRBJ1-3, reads DGGITQSPKYLFRKEGQNVTLSCEQNLNHDAMYWYRQDPGQGLRLIYYSQIVNDFQKGDIAEGYSVSREKKESFPLTVTSAQKNPTAFYLCASNQGTYLHSGNTIYFGEGSWLTVV.

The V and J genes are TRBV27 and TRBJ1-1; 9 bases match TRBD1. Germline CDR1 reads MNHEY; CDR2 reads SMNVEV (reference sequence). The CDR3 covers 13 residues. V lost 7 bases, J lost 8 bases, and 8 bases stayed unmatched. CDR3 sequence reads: CASTTDRGVEAFF. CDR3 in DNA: TGTGCCAGCACCACGGACAGGGGCGTAGAAGCTTTCTTT.

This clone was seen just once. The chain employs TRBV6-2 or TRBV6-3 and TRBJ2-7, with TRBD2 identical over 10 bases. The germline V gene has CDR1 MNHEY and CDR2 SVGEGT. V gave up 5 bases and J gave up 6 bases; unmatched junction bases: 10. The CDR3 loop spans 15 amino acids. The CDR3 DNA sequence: TGTGCCAGCAGTCCAAGCGGGGGGGCCCTCGGCGAGCAGTACTTC. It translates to CASSPSGGALGEQYF.

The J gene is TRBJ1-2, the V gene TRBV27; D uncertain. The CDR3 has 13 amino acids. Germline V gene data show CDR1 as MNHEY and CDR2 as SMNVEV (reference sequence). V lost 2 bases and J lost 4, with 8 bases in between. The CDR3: CASSLQEGYGYTF. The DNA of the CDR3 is TGTGCCAGCAGTTTACAAGAGGGCTATGGCTACACCTTC.

The CDR3 bases are TGTGCCAGCTCACCCGACAATGAGCAGTTCTTC. Translated, it gives CASSPDNEQFF. This chain links TRBV18 with TRBJ2-1; the D is unclear. CDR1 is KGHSH, CDR2 LQKENI, per germline. The CDR3 is 11 amino acids. Trimming pared 3 bases from V and 5 bases from J, leaving 2 bases between.

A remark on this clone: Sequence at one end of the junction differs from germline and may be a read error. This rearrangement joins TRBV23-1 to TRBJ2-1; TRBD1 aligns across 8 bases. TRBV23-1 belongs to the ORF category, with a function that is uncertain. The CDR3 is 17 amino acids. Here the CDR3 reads CASNPPTGGSSSNEQFF. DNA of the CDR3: TGCGCCAGCAACCCACCAACAGGGGGATCATCCTCCAATGAGCAGTTCTTC.

The CDR3 DNA follows: TGTGCCAGCAGCTTGACATTATCTTCGGGGATAGCCAAAAACATTCAGTACTTC. It is translated as CASSLTLSSGIAKNIQYF. The chain is built from TRBV7-9 and TRBJ2-4; TRBD2 might be the D (5 bases). Germline CDR1 reads SEHNR; CDR2 reads FQNEAQ (reference sequence). V lost 3 bases to trimming and J lost 0 bases, with 18 bases between them. The CDR3 spans 18 residues. The full variable domain, completed using reference TRBV7-9 and TRBJ2-4, is DTGVSQNPRHKITKRGQNVTFRCDPISEHNRLYWYRQTLGQGPEFLTYFQNEAQLEKSRLLSDRFSAERPKGSFSTLEIQRTEQGDSAMYLCASSLTLSSGIAKNIQYFGAGTRLSVL.

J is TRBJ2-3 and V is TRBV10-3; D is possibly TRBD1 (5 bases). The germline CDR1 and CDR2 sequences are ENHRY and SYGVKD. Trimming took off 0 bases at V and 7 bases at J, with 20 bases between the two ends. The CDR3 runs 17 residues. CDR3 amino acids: CAISESILAGFLYTQYF. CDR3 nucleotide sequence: TGTGCCATCAGTGAGTCGATATTGGCAGGGTTTTTGTATACGCAGTATTTT.

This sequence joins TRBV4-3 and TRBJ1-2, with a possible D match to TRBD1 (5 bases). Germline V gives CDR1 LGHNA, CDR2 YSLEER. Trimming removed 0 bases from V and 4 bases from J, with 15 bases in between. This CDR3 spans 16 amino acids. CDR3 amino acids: CASSQDQSAGVYGYTF. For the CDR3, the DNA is TGCGCCAGCAGCCAAGACCAATCGGCGGGGGTCTATGGCTACACCTTC.

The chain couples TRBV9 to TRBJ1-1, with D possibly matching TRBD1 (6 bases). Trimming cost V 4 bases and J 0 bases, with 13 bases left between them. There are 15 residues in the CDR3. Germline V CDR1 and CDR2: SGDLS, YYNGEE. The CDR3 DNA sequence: TGTGCCAGCAGCAGATCTGGGGGCATGAACACTGAAGCTTTCTTT. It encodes CASSRSGGMNTEAFF.

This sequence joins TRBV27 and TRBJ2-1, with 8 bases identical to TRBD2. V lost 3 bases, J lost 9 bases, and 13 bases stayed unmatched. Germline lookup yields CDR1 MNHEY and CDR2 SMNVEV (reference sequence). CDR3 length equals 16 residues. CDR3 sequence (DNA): TGTGCCAGCAGTTTTAGAAGCGGGAGACAATTTGGTGAGCAGTTCTTC. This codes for CASSFRSGRQFGEQFF.

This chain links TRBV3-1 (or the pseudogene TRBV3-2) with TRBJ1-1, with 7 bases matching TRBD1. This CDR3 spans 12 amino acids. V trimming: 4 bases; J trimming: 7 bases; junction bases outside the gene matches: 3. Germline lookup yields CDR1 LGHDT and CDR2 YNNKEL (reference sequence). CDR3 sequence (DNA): TGTGCCAGCAGCCGGGACAGCCGTGAAGCTTTCTTT. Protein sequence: CASSRDSREAFF.

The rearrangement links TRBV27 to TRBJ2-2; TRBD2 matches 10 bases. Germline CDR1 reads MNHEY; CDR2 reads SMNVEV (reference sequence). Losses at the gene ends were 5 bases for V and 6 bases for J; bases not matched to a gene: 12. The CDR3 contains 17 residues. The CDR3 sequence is CASSPTLERGGAGELFF. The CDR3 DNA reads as TGTGCCAGCAGTCCAACTTTAGAGCGGGGGGGCGCCGGGGAGCTGTTTTTT.

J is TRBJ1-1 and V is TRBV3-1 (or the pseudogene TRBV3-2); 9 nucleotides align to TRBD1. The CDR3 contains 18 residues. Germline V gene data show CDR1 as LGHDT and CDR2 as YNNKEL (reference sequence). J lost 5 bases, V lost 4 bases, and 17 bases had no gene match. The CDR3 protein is CASSPSSGTGSKRTEAFF. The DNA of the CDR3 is TGTGCCAGCAGCCCTAGTTCCGGGACAGGGTCGAAGAGGACTGAAGCTTTCTTT.

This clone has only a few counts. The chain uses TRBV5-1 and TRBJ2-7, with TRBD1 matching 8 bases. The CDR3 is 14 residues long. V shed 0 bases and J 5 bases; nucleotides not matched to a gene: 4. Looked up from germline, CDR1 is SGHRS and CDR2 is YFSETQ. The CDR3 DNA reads TGCGCCAGCAGCTTGGTTCGACAGGGGAACGAGCAGTACTTC. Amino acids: CASSLVRQGNEQYF.

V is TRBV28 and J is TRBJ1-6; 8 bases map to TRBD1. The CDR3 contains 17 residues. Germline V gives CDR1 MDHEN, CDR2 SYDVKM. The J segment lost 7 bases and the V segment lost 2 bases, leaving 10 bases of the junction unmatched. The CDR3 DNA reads TGTGCCAGCAGTTTACCCGACAGGGGATATGTAAATTCACCCCTCCACTTT. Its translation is CASSLPDRGYVNSPLHF.

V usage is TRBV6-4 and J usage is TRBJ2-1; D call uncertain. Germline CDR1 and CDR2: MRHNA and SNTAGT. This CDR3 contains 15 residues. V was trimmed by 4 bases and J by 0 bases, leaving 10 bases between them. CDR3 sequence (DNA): TGTGCCAGCAGTGTACAGCCTTCCTCCTACAATGAGCAGTTCTTC. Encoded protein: CASSVQPSSYNEQFF.

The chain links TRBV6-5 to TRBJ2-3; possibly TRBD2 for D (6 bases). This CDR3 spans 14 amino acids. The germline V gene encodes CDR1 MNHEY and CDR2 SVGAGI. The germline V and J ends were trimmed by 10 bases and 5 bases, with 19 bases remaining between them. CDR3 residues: CANGTEGPLDTQYF. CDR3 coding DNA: TGTGCCAACGGGACTGAAGGCCCGTTAGATACGCAGTATTTT.

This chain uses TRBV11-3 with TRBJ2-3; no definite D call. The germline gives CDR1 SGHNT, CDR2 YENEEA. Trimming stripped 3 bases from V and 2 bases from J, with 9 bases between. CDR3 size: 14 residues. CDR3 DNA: TGTGCCAGCAGCTTTTCGAGCTACACAGATACGCAGTATTTT. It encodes CASSFSSYTDTQYF.

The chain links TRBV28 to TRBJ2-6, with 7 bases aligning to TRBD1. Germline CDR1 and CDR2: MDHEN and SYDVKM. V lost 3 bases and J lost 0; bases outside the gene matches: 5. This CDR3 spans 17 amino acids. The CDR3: CASSFDRALSGANVLTF. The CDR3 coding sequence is TGTGCCAGCAGTTTCGACAGGGCCCTCTCTGGGGCCAACGTCCTGACTTTC. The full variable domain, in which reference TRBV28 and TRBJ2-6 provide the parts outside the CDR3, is DVKVTQSSRYLVKRTGEKVFLECVQDMDHENMFWYRQDPGLGLRLIYFSYDVKMKEKGDIPEGYSVSREKKERFSLILESASTNQTSMYLCASSFDRALSGANVLTFGAGSRLTVL.

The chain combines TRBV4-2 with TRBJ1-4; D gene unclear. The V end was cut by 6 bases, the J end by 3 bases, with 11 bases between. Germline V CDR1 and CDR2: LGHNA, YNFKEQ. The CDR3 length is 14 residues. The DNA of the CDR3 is TGTGCCAGCAGAACGGGAGGCCCTAATGAAAAACTGTTTTTT. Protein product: CASRTGGPNEKLFF.

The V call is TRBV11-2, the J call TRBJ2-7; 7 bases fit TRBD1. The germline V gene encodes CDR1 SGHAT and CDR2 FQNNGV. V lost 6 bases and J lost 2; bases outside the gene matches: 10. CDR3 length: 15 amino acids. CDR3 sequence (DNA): TGTGCCAGCAGGAAGGGGGCGGCAGTTACCTACGAGCAGTACTTC. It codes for CASRKGAAVTYEQYF.

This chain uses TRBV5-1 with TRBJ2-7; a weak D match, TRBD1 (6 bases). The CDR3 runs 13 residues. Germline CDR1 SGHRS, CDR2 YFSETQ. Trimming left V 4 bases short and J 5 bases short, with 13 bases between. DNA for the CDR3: TGCGCCAGCAGCCCTGGACAGCGACACGAGCAGTACTTC. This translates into CASSPGQRHEQYF.

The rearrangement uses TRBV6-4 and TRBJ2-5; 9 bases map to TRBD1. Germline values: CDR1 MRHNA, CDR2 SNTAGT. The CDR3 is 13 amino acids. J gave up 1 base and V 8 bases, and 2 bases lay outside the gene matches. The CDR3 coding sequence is TGTGCCAGCGGGACAGGGTCCCAAGAGACCCAGTACTTC. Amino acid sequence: CASGTGSQETQYF.